These 21 T cell receptor beta chains share one sample of origin, sequenced in a study of cytomegalovirus exposure and HLA in healthy donors. Primers for the PCR totalled 60 Vbeta and 13 Jbeta. Some clones are missing from TCRdb's copy, which holds only in-frame ones; the method was immunoSEQ multiplex PCR. Of about 160,000 clones in the sample, around 77% are singletons; the top ten hold around 2.1%. Sequences were obtained from PBMCs. The receptors come from a man in his fifties or sixties in good health and CMV-seropositive.

The genes are TRBV7-2 and TRBJ2-7, with 8 bases aligning to TRBD1. CDR1 is SGHTA, CDR2 FQGNSA, per germline. The CDR3 extends over 17 amino acids. With V trimmed by 4 bases and J by 4 bases, 15 bases remained unmatched. The CDR3 spells CASSSGTGRTLGYEQYF. CDR3 coding DNA: TGTGCCAGCAGCTCAGGGACAGGACGAACCCTTGGATACGAGCAGTACTTC.

The J gene is TRBJ2-5, the V gene TRBV6-1; 9 nucleotides align to TRBD1. With the DNA end fitting TRBJ2-7 better, the J assignment may be wrong. This CDR3 contains 16 residues. In germline, CDR1 is MNHNS, CDR2 SASEGT. CDR3 loop: CASSGGTGSASYEQYF. Written as DNA, the CDR3 is TGTGCCAGCAGTGGGGGGACAGGGAGCGCTTCCTACGAGCAGTACTTC.

The chain combines TRBV11-3 with TRBJ2-4; TRBD2 matches at 7 bases. J gave up 3 bases and V 5 bases, and 13 bases lay outside the gene matches. Germline V gives CDR1 SGHNT, CDR2 YENEEA. CDR3 size: 17 residues. CDR3: CASSPSPGPGGKNIQYF. The CDR3 nucleotides read TGTGCCAGCAGCCCCTCACCGGGACCGGGGGGCAAAAACATTCAGTACTTC.

The CDR3 loop reads CASSSDRDNEKLFF. The CDR3 DNA reads as TGCGCCAGCAGCTCCGACAGAGATAATGAAAAACTGTTTTTT. The chain has TRBV5-1 and TRBJ1-4; a weak D match, TRBD1 (5 bases). Germline V lookup: CDR1 SGHRS, CDR2 YFSETQ. The ends were cut back, 3 bases at V and 4 bases at J, with 10 bases in the middle. The CDR3 totals 14 residues.

The CDR3 reads CASSDTSAGEQFF. The CDR3 coding sequence is TGCGCCAGCAGTGATACTAGTGCGGGTGAGCAGTTCTTC. The chain joins TRBV10-1 to TRBJ2-1; tentatively, D is TRBD2 (5 bases). V shed 3 bases and J shed 9 bases, with 12 bases lying between them. The germline V gene encodes CDR1 WNHNN and CDR2 SYGVQD (reference sequence). The CDR3 extends over 13 amino acids.

The chain combines TRBV5-6 with TRBJ1-5; maybe TRBD1 (5 bases). This CDR3 is built from 16 residues. V was pared by 4 bases and J by 0 bases, with 14 bases between. CDR1 is SGHDT and CDR2 is YYEEEE in the germline V gene. The CDR3 protein is CASSRTKTDSNQPQHF. DNA of the CDR3: TGTGCCAGCAGCCGGACTAAGACAGATAGCAATCAGCCCCAGCATTTT.

Written as DNA, the CDR3 is TGTGCCAGCAGTGAGGGGAGGCGTGAAAAACTGTTTTTT. Translation: CASSEGRREKLFF. The chain is built from TRBV25-1 and TRBJ1-4; D ambiguous. The germline V gene has CDR1 MGHDK and CDR2 SYGVNS. V lost 3 bases, J lost 7 bases, and 9 bases lay in between. The CDR3 covers 13 residues.

Of note for this clone: Other DNA sequences in the same sample also yield this CDR3. The chain has TRBV7-8 and TRBJ2-7; maybe TRBD2 (5 bases). Trimming removed 5 bases at V and 2 bases at J, with 13 bases between. The CDR3 is 14 amino acids. Germline CDR1 and CDR2: SGHVS and FQNEAQ. The chain's CDR3 is CASSLGGRTYEQYF. The CDR3 DNA reads TGTGCCAGCAGCCTAGGAGGCCGCACCTACGAGCAGTACTTC.

This clone came up a few times. The CDR3 DNA reads as TGCGCCAGCAGTGGGGACTCTAGCAAGAGAACCCAGTACTTC. The encoded protein is CASSGDSSKRTQYF. The genes are TRBV10-2 and TRBJ2-5, with a tentative D call TRBD2 (6 bases). V gave up 4 bases and J gave up 8 bases, with 17 bases separating them. Germline-derived CDR1 and CDR2 are WSHSY and SAAADI. CDR3 size: 14 residues.

V gene TRBV20-1 combines with J gene TRBJ2-1, with TRBD2 as a possible D gene (6 bases). V was trimmed by 3 bases and J by 8 bases, leaving 8 bases between them. Germline V gene sequence: CDR1 DFQATT, CDR2 SNEGSKA (reference sequence). The CDR3 runs 11 residues. The CDR3 here is CSASWGDEQFF. The DNA of the CDR3 is TGCAGTGCTAGTTGGGGGGATGAGCAGTTCTTC.

V usage is TRBV19 and J usage is TRBJ2-7, with 13 bases aligning to TRBD2. CDR3 length equals 20 residues. With V trimmed by 3 bases and J by 4 bases, 18 bases remained unmatched. Germline V lookup: CDR1 LNHDA, CDR2 SQIVND (reference sequence). CDR3 sequence (DNA): TGTGCCAGTAGTATCAGGTTTCGGGGCACTAGCGGGGGGGCTCCATACGAGCAGTACTTC. This codes for CASSIRFRGTSGGAPYEQYF.

V usage is TRBV19 and J usage is TRBJ2-3; no firm D call. Trimming removed 9 bases at V and 2 bases at J, with 18 bases between. Germline values: CDR1 LNHDA, CDR2 SQIVND (reference sequence). The CDR3 is 15 amino acids. CDR3 DNA: TGTGCCAGCAGCGAAGTGGTCGGAACCACAGATACGCAGTATTTT. It encodes CASSEVVGTTDTQYF.

The rearrangement joins TRBV9 to TRBJ1-1; the match to TRBD1 covers 10 bases. CDR1 is SGDLS, CDR2 YYNGEE, per germline. The length of the CDR3 is 16 residues. The J segment lost 3 bases and the V segment lost 4 bases, leaving 9 bases of the junction unmatched. CDR3 protein: CASSPLRDRGYTEAFF. CDR3 bases: TGTGCCAGCAGCCCCCTAAGGGACAGGGGATACACTGAAGCTTTCTTT.

The V call is TRBV5-1, the J call TRBJ1-1, with a weak D call TRBD1 (6 bases). The CDR3 covers 15 residues. V was cut by 7 bases and J by 0 bases, with 16 bases left in between. CDR1 is SGHRS and CDR2 is YFSETQ in the germline V gene. CDR3 amino acids: CASGSQAGVNTEAFF. CDR3 bases: TGCGCCAGCGGATCTCAAGCAGGGGTGAACACTGAAGCTTTCTTT.

This clone was seen more than once but under ten times. The J gene is TRBJ2-7, the V gene TRBV18, with TRBD1 matching over 10 bases. Germline-derived CDR1 and CDR2 are KGHSH and LQKENI. Losses at the gene ends were 3 bases for V and 3 bases for J; bases not matched to a gene: 8. The CDR3 totals 16 residues. CDR3 in DNA: TGTGCCAGCTCACCTGACCGGGACAGGGGTATCTACGAGCAGTACTTC. Protein: CASSPDRDRGIYEQYF.

This rearrangement joins TRBV29-1 to TRBJ2-7; 7 nucleotides agree with TRBD1. Germline V CDR1 and CDR2: SQVTM, ANQGSEA. The CDR3 spans 14 residues. V lost 5 bases and J lost 3; bases outside the gene matches: 10. CDR3 in amino acids: CSVSRDSSRYEQYF. In nucleotides, the CDR3 is TGCAGCGTTTCCCGGGACAGTAGTCGCTACGAGCAGTACTTC.

The chain links TRBV5-4 to TRBJ2-5; D possibly corresponds to TRBD2 (6 bases). V dropped 0 bases and J dropped 7 bases, with 13 bases sitting between them. Per the germline V gene, CDR1 is SGHNT and CDR2 is YYREEE (reference sequence). The CDR3 loop spans 14 amino acids. The CDR3 sequence: CASSLAGGVGTQYF. For the CDR3, the DNA is TGTGCCAGCAGCTTGGCCGGGGGTGTGGGGACCCAGTACTTC.

The V and J genes are TRBV11-2 and TRBJ2-3, with 8 bases aligning to TRBD2. This CDR3 region has 16 residues. V dropped 0 bases and J dropped 3; count of bases not matched to a gene: 5. Per the germline V gene, CDR1 is SGHAT and CDR2 is FQNNGV. CDR3 in amino acids: CASSLDRGLDTDTQYF. Written as DNA, the CDR3 is TGTGCCAGCAGCTTAGATCGGGGACTAGATACAGATACGCAGTATTTT.

This chain links TRBV19 with TRBJ2-5; D is possibly TRBD2 (6 bases). This CDR3 has 15 residues. Per the germline V gene, CDR1 is LNHDA and CDR2 is SQIVND (reference sequence). V was shortened by 3 bases and J by 5 bases, with 16 bases between the two germline ends. The DNA for the CDR3 is TGTGCCAGTAGTATTGCTGTATCGGGGGTCGAGACCCAGTACTTC. This gives the protein CASSIAVSGVETQYF.

CDR3 sequence: CASSVGAGGDYGYTF. Written as DNA, the CDR3 is TGTGCCAGCAGCGTAGGGGCAGGGGGCGACTATGGCTACACCTTC. The chain is built from TRBV9 and TRBJ1-2; TRBD1 matches 8 bases. Germline CDR1 and CDR2: SGDLS and YYNGEE. The CDR3 extends over 15 amino acids. The trim removed 0 bases at V and 3 bases at J, leaving 4 bases unmatched.

The chain joins TRBV6-1 to TRBJ1-2; possible D gene TRBD1, 5 bases. The CDR3 has 14 residues. V was pared by 3 bases and J by 12 bases, with 20 bases between. The germline gives CDR1 MNHNS, CDR2 SASEGT. DNA for the CDR3: TGTGCCAGCAGTGAGCCGGGAGGGCAGGGCATTGACACCTTC. Encoded protein: CASSEPGGQGIDTF.